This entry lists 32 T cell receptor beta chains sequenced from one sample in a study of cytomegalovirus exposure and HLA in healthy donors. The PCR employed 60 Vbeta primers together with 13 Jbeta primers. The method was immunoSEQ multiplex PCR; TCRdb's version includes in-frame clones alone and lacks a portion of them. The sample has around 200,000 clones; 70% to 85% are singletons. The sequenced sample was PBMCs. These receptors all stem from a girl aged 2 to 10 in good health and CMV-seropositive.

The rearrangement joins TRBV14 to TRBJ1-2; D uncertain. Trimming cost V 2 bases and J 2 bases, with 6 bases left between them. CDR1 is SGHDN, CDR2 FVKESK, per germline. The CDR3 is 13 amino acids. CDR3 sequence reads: CASSQWPNYGYTF. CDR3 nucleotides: TGTGCCAGCAGCCAATGGCCGAACTATGGCTACACCTTC.

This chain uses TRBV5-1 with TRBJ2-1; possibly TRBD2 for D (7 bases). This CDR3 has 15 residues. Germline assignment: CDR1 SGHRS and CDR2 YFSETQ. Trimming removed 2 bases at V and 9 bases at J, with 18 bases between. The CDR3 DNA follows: TGCGCCAGCAGCTTTGCCTGGGGCCGGGGGGCTGAGCAGTTCTTC. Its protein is CASSFAWGRGAEQFF.

In DNA form, the CDR3 reads TGCGCCAGCAGCGCCGGGACTAGCGGGACGGTGGGAGAGACCCAGTACTTC. This sequence encodes CASSAGTSGTVGETQYF. The chain employs TRBV5-1 and TRBJ2-5; 13 positions agree with TRBD2. Germline CDR1 reads SGHRS; CDR2 reads YFSETQ. The V and J ends lost 4 bases and 4 bases, in that order; junction bases with no gene match: 10. This CDR3 is built from 17 residues.

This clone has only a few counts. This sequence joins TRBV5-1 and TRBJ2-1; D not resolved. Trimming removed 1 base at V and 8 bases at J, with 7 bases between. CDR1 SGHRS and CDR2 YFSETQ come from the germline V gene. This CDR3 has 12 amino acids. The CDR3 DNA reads TGCGCCAGCAGCTTGTTCCCGGATGAGCAGTTCTTC. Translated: CASSLFPDEQFF. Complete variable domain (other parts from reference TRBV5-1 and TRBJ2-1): KAGVTQTPRYLIKTRGQQVTLSCSPISGHRSVSWYQQTPGQGLQFLFEYFSETQRNKGNFPGRFSGRQFSNSRSEMNVSTLELGDSALYLCASSLFPDEQFFGPGTRLTVL.

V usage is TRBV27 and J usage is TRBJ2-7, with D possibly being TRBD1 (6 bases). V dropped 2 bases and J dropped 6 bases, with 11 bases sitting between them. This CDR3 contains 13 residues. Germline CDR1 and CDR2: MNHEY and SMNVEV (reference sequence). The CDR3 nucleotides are TGTGCCAGCAGTTTAGGTCCAGGGGCCGAGCAGTACTTC. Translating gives CASSLGPGAEQYF.

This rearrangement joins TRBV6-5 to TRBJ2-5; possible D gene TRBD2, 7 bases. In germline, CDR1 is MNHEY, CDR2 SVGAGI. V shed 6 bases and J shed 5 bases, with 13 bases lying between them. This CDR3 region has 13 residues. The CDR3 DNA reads TGTGCCAGCAGAAGGGGGGGCGACGAGACCCAGTACTTC. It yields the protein CASRRGGDETQYF.

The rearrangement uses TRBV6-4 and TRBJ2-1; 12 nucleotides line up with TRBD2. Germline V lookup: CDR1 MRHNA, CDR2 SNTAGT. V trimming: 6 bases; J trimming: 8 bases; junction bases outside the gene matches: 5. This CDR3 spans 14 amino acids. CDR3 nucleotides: TGTGCCAGCAGGACGACTAGCGGGAGCTATGAGCAGTTCTTC. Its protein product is CASRTTSGSYEQFF.

The CDR3 reads CASSLGRETDTQYF. As DNA, the CDR3 is TGTGCCAGCAGTTTGGGGCGGGAGACAGATACGCAGTATTTT. The chain combines TRBV6-5 with TRBJ2-3; the match to TRBD2 covers 7 bases. CDR3 length equals 14 residues. Germline CDR1 and CDR2: MNHEY and SVGAGI. V lost 4 bases to trimming and J lost 3 bases; unmatched junction nucleotides: 4.

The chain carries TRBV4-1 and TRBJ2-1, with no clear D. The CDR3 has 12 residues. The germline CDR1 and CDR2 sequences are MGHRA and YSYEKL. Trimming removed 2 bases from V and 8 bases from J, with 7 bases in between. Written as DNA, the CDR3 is TGCGCCAGCAGCCAATCCCCTTATGAGCAGTTCTTC. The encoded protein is CASSQSPYEQFF.

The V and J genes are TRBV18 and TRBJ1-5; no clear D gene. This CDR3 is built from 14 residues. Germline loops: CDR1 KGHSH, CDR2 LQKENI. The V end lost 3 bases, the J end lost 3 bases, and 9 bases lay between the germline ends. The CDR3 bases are TGTGCCAGCTCACCGAGGAGAGACAATCAGCCCCAGCATTTT. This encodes CASSPRRDNQPQHF. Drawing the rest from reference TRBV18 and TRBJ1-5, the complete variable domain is NAGVMQNPRHLVRRRGQEARLRCSPMKGHSHVYWYRQLPEEGLKFMVYLQKENIIDESGMPKERFSAEFPKEGPSILRIQQVVRGDSAAYFCASSPRRDNQPQHFGDGTRLSIL.

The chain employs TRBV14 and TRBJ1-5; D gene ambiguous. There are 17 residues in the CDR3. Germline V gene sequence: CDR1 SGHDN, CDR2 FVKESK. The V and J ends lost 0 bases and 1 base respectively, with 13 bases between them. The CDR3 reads CASSQEGRGRSNQPQHF. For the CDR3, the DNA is TGTGCCAGCAGCCAAGAAGGTCGGGGTCGAAGCAATCAGCCCCAGCATTTT.

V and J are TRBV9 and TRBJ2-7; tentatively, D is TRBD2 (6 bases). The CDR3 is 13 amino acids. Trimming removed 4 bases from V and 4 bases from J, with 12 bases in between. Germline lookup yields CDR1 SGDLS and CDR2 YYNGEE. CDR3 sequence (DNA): TGTGCCAGCAGCCTCTCGGGGGAGTACGAGCAGTACTTC. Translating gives CASSLSGEYEQYF.

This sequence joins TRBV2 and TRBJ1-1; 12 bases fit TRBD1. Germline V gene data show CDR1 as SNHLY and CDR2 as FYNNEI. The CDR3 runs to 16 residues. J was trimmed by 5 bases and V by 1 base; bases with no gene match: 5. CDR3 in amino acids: CASSEDRDRGLTEAFF. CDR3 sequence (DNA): TGTGCCAGCAGTGAAGACCGGGACAGGGGGCTGACTGAAGCTTTCTTT.

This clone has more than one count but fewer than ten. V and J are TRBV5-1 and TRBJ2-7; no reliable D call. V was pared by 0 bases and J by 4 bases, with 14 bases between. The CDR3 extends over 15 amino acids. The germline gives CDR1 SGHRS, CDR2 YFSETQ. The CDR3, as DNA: TGCGCCAGCAGCTTGGGAACGAGATCCACTTACGAGCAGTACTTC. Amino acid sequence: CASSLGTRSTYEQYF.

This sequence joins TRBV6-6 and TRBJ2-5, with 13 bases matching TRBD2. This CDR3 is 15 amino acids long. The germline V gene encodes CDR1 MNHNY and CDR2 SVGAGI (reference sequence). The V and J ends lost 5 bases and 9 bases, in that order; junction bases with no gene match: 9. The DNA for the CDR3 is TGTGCCAGCAGTCGCGGGACTAGCGGGACGGAGGCCCAGTACTTC. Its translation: CASSRGTSGTEAQYF.

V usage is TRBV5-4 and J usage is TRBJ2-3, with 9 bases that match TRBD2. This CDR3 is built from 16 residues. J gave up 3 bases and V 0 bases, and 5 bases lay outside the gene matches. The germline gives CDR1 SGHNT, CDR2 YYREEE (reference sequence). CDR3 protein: CASSLGAGGRTDTQYF. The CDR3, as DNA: TGTGCCAGCAGCTTGGGTGCGGGAGGGAGAACAGATACGCAGTATTTT.

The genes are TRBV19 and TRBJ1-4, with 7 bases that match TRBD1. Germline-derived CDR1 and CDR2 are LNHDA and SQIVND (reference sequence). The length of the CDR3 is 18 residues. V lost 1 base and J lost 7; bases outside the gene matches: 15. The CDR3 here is CASSIVGGSLDGGEKLFF. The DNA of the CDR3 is TGTGCCAGTAGTATAGTAGGGGGCTCCCTGGATGGGGGTGAAAAACTGTTTTTT.

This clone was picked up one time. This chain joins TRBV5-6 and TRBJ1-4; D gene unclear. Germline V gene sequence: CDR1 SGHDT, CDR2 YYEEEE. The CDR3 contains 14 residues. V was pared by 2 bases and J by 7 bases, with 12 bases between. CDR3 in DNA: TGTGCCAGCAGCTTTCCACCGAGGCTTGAAAAACTGTTTTTT. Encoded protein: CASSFPPRLEKLFF.

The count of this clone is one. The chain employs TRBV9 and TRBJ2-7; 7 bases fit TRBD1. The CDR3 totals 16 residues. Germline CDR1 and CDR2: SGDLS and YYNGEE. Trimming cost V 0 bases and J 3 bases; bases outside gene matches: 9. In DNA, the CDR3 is TGTGCCAGCAGCGTAGGGTGGCAGGGGGAGTTCTACGAGCAGTACTTC. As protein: CASSVGWQGEFYEQYF.

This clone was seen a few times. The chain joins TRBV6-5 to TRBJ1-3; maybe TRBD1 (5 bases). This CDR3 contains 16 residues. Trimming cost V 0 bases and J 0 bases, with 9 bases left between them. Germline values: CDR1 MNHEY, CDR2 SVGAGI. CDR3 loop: CASSYSGGVSGNTIYF. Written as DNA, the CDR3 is TGTGCCAGCAGTTACTCGGGAGGGGTCTCTGGAAACACCATATATTTT.

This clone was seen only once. This chain's CDR3 is CASSESGFGSGYGYTF. The CDR3 DNA reads as TGTGCCAGCAGTGAATCGGGATTCGGTTCTGGCTATGGCTACACCTTC. V usage is TRBV6-1 and J usage is TRBJ1-2; D is uncertain. CDR3 length equals 16 residues. Germline CDR1 reads MNHNS; CDR2 reads SASEGT. The V end was cut by 2 bases, the J end by 4 bases, with 17 bases between.

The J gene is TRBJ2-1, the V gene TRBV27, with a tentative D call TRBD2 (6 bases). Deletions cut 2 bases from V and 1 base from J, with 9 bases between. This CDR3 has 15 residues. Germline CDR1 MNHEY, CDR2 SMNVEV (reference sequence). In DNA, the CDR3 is TGTGCCAGCAGTTTAACGGCGGGATCCTACAATGAGCAGTTCTTC. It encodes CASSLTAGSYNEQFF.

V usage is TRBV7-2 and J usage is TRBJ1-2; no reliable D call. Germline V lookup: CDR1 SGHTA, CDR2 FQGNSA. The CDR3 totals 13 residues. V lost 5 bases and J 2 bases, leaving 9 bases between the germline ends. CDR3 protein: CASSQGLNYGYTF. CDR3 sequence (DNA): TGTGCCAGCAGCCAAGGACTCAACTATGGCTACACCTTC.

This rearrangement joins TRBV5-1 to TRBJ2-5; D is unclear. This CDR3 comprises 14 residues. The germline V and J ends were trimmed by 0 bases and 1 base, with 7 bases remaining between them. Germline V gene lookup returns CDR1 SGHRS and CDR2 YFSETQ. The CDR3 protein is CASSLGVSQETQYF. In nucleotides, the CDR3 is TGCGCCAGCAGCTTGGGTGTCAGCCAAGAGACCCAGTACTTC.

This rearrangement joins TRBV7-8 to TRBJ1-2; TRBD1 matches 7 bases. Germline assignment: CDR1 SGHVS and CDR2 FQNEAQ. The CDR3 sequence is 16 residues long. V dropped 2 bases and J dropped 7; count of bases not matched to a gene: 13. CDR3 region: CASSLPGTAALLGYTF. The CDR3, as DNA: TGTGCCAGCAGCTTACCCGGGACAGCGGCCTTACTTGGCTACACCTTC. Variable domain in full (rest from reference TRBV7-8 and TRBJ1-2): GAGVSQSPRYKVAKRGQDVALRCDPISGHVSLFWYQQALGQGPEFLTYFQNEAQLDKSGLPSDRFFAERPEGSVSTLKIQRTQQEDSAVYLCASSLPGTAALLGYTFGSGTRLTVV.

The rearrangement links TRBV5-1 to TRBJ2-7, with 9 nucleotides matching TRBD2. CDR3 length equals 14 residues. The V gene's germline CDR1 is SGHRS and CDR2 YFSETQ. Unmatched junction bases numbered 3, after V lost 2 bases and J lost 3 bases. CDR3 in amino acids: CASSFASGIYEQYF. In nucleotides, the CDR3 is TGCGCCAGCAGCTTCGCTAGCGGGATCTACGAGCAGTACTTC.

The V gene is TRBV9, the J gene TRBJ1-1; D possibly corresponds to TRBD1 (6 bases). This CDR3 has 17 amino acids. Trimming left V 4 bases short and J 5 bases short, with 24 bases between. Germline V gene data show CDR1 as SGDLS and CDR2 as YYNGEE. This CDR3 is CASSLRATGIGYTEAFF. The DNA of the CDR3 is TGTGCCAGCAGCCTCCGGGCTACAGGGATTGGATATACTGAAGCTTTCTTT.

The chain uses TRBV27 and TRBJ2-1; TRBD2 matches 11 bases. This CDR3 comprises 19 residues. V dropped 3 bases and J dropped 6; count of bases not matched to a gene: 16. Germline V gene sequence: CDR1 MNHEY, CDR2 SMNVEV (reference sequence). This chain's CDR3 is CASSFKGLAGGKFFNEQFF. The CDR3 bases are TGTGCCAGCAGTTTTAAAGGTCTAGCGGGGGGCAAGTTTTTCAATGAGCAGTTCTTC.

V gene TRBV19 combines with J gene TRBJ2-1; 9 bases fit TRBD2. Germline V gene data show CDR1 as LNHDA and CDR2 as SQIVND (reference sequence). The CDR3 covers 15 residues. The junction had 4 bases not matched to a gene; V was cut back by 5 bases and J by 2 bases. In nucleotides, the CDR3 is TGTGCCAGTAGTGGACTAGCGCTGCCCTACAATGAGCAGTTCTTC. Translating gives CASSGLALPYNEQFF.

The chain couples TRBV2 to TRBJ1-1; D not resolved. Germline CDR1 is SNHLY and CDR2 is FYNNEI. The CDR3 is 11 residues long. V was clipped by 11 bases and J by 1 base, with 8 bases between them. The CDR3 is CAVEENTEAFF. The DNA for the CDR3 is TGTGCCGTAGAGGAGAACACTGAAGCTTTCTTT.

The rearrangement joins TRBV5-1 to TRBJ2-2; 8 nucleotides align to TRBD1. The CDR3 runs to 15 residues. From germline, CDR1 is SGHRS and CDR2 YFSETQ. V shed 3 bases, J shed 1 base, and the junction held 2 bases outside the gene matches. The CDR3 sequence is CASSWDRMNTGELFF. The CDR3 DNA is TGCGCCAGCAGCTGGGACAGGATGAACACCGGGGAGCTGTTTTTT.

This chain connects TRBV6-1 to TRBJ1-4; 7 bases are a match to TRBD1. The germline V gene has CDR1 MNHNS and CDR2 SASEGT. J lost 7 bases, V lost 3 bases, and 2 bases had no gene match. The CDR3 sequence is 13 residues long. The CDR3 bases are TGTGCCAGCAGTGAGTCAGGGGGTGAAAAACTGTTTTTT. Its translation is CASSESGGEKLFF.